A single sample is the source of the 22 T cell receptor beta chains below, sequenced in a study of T cell clones after liver transplantation. Only in-frame clones appear in the TCRdb table, and some are missing; sequencing was by immunoSEQ multiplex PCR. The table includes over 45,000 clones, about 69% detected once. Sample: CD4+ T cells from blood, taken around 4.5 years after liver transplant. The origin of the receptors is a human patient who received a liver transplant. Some T cells may be graft donor cells.

This clone has just a few counts. The rearrangement links TRBV28 to TRBJ2-4; no definite D call. V lost 2 bases and J 11 bases, leaving 10 bases between the germline ends. The V gene's germline CDR1 is MDHEN and CDR2 SYDVKM. This CDR3 comprises 12 residues. Written as DNA, the CDR3 is TGTGCCAGCAGTTTAGAACGAGAGTTTCAGTACTTC. This sequence encodes CASSLEREFQYF.

The V call is TRBV7-2, the J call TRBJ2-1, with D maybe TRBD1 (5 bases). Per the germline V gene, CDR1 is SGHTA and CDR2 is FQGNSA. Trimming took 1 base from V and 0 from J, leaving 13 bases between them. The CDR3 is 17 residues long. The CDR3 coding sequence is TGTGCCAGCAGCTTAGTCACAGGCACGGACTCCTACAATGAGCAGTTCTTC. Protein sequence: CASSLVTGTDSYNEQFF.

V is TRBV6-4 and J is TRBJ2-3; the D gene is possibly TRBD2 (5 bases). V lost 7 bases and J 2 bases, leaving 13 bases between the germline ends. Germline values: CDR1 MRHNA, CDR2 SNTAGT. This CDR3 has 14 residues. Here the CDR3 DNA reads TGTGCCAGCAAGACTACTTCCCACACAGATACGCAGTATTTT. It encodes CASKTTSHTDTQYF.

The CDR3 is CASSSTGTGGTGELFF. In DNA, the CDR3 is TGCGCCAGCAGCTCAACCGGGACAGGGGGCACCGGGGAGCTGTTTTTT. This chain joins TRBV5-1 and TRBJ2-2, with 11 bases fitting TRBD1. J lost 4 bases, V lost 3 bases, and 5 bases had no gene match. The CDR3 length is 16 residues. Germline V gene sequence: CDR1 SGHRS, CDR2 YFSETQ.

V gene TRBV25-1 combines with J gene TRBJ2-2, with 8 bases matching TRBD2. With 4 bases clipped from V and 7 bases from J, the junction kept 11 bases outside the gene matches. The germline gives CDR1 MGHDK, CDR2 SYGVNS. CDR3 size: 16 residues. The CDR3 loop reads CASSGPRQRGFGELFF. The DNA for the CDR3 is TGTGCCAGCAGTGGGCCCCGCCAGCGGGGGTTCGGGGAGCTGTTTTTT.

Worth noting for this clone: This CDR3 is also generated by other DNA sequences in the sample. This chain connects TRBV19 to TRBJ1-5; D may be TRBD1 (6 bases). The germline gives CDR1 LNHDA, CDR2 SQIVND (reference sequence). The CDR3 spans 16 residues. V was cut by 5 bases and J by 1 base, with 15 bases left in between. The chain's CDR3 is CASSAYGQNSNQPQHF. The CDR3 coding sequence is TGTGCCAGTAGTGCTTACGGACAGAACAGCAATCAGCCCCAGCATTTT. Using reference TRBV19 and TRBJ1-5 for the parts outside the CDR3, the full variable domain is DGGITQSPKYLFRKEGQNVTLSCEQNLNHDAMYWYRQDPGQGLRLIYYSQIVNDFQKGDIAEGYSVSREKKESFPLTVTSAQKNPTAFYLCASSAYGQNSNQPQHFGDGTRLSIL.

This sequence joins TRBV10-1 and TRBJ2-3; 8 positions agree with TRBD2. V shed 6 bases and J 3 bases; nucleotides not matched to a gene: 2. From germline, CDR1 is WNHNN and CDR2 SYGVQD (reference sequence). The CDR3 spans 13 residues. The DNA for the CDR3 is TGCGCCAGCAGCGCTAGCGGGACAGATACGCAGTATTTT. It codes for CASSASGTDTQYF.

This clone rates as large. The sample holds other DNA sequences that translate to the same CDR3. The CDR3: CASSLEGNNEQFF. The CDR3 DNA reads TGTGCCAGCAGCTTAGAGGGGAACAATGAGCAGTTCTTC. V usage is TRBV7-3 and J usage is TRBJ2-1, with D perhaps given as TRBD1 or TRBD2 (5 bases each). This CDR3 has 13 residues. Germline lookup yields CDR1 SGHTA and CDR2 FQGTGA. Trimming stripped 2 bases from V and 5 bases from J, with 7 bases between.

The chain links TRBV9 to TRBJ1-6; D not resolved. This CDR3 is built from 12 residues. Deletions cut 4 bases from V and 7 bases from J, with 6 bases between. Germline lookup yields CDR1 SGDLS and CDR2 YYNGEE. CDR3 coding DNA: TGTGCCAGCAGCATGACCAATTCACCCCTCCACTTT. Encoded protein: CASSMTNSPLHF.

J is TRBJ2-7 and V is TRBV18; D might be TRBD1 (5 bases). Trimming cost V 1 base and J 7 bases, with 17 bases left between them. The CDR3 is 15 residues long. CDR1 is KGHSH, CDR2 LQKENI, per germline. Here the CDR3 DNA reads TGTGCCAGCTCACCACGGCAGGGCAGAGAATTTGAGCAGTACTTC. Protein: CASSPRQGREFEQYF.

The chain employs TRBV2 and TRBJ2-7; D remains unclear. The CDR3 consists of 15 residues. Between the trimmed V and J ends, which lost 0 bases and 0 bases, there was a span of 9 bases. Germline V gene data show CDR1 as SNHLY and CDR2 as FYNNEI. The CDR3 bases are TGTGCCAGCAGTGAAGCCCCTAGGAGCTCCTACGAGCAGTACTTC. It yields the protein CASSEAPRSSYEQYF.

The gene calls are TRBV7-6 and TRBJ2-3; 8 positions agree with TRBD2. The CDR3 spans 16 residues. V shed 3 bases and J 0 bases; nucleotides not matched to a gene: 5. Per germline, CDR1 SGHVS and CDR2 FNYEAQ. The CDR3, as DNA: TGTGCCAGCAGCTTCTCGGGGGGGCCTAGCACAGATACGCAGTATTTT. Protein sequence: CASSFSGGPSTDTQYF.

The sample holds a few counts of this clone. This chain uses TRBV18 with TRBJ1-6, with 8 bases identical to TRBD1. Germline trimming cut 5 bases from V and 7 bases from J; bases unmatched to any gene: 16. This CDR3 has 18 residues. Germline CDR1 and CDR2: KGHSH and LQKENI. The DNA for the CDR3 is TGTGCCAGCTCATTTGACAGGGGCCGCGGTCCCAGGAATTCACCCCTCCACTTT. Translated, it gives CASSFDRGRGPRNSPLHF.

In its sample, this clone was seen a few times. V and J are TRBV5-1 and TRBJ2-1; tentative D call: TRBD2 (5 bases). The CDR3 spans 13 residues. Trimming cost V 0 bases and J 5 bases, with 6 bases left between them. Germline assignment: CDR1 SGHRS and CDR2 YFSETQ. The CDR3 nucleotides are TGCGCCAGCAGCTTGGCCGGGAACAATGAGCAGTTCTTC. Amino acids: CASSLAGNNEQFF.

The chain carries TRBV19 and TRBJ2-7; tentatively, D is TRBD2 (5 bases). The germline CDR1 and CDR2 sequences are LNHDA and SQIVND (reference sequence). The CDR3 totals 12 residues. Between the trimmed V and J ends, which lost 6 bases and 6 bases, there was a span of 12 bases. The CDR3 nucleotides are TGTGCCAGTAGCCCGGGATTAGGCGAGCAGTACTTC. This codes for CASSPGLGEQYF.

The chain joins TRBV7-9 to TRBJ2-5; 9 bases match TRBD1. Germline CDR1 and CDR2: SEHNR and FQNEAQ (reference sequence). The CDR3 extends over 13 amino acids. Trimming removed 3 bases from V and 5 bases from J; junction bases left unmatched: 1. The CDR3, as DNA: TGTGCCAGCAGCTTCACAGGGGGCGAGACCCAGTACTTC. Translation gives CASSFTGGETQYF.

V and J are TRBV11-3 and TRBJ1-2; a possible D gene is TRBD1 (5 bases). This CDR3 is 15 amino acids long. V shed 0 bases and J shed 4 bases, with 12 bases lying between them. Germline V gives CDR1 SGHNT, CDR2 YENEEA. The DNA for the CDR3 is TGTGCCAGCAGCTTAGATCCCCAGGGTAGCTATGGCTACACCTTC. Its translation is CASSLDPQGSYGYTF. The whole variable domain, remainder taken from reference TRBV11-3 and TRBJ1-2, is EAGVVQSPRYKIIEKKQPVAFWCNPISGHNTLYWYLQNLGQGPELLIRYENEEAVDDSQLPKDRFSAERLKGVDSTLKIQPAELGDSAVYLCASSLDPQGSYGYTFGSGTRLTVV.

The rearrangement joins TRBV9 to TRBJ2-3, with D perhaps being TRBD1 or TRBD2 (5 bases each). Deletions cut 7 bases from V and 1 base from J, with 10 bases between. Germline V CDR1 and CDR2: SGDLS, YYNGEE. The CDR3 is 13 amino acids. CDR3 sequence reads: CASGLGGTDTQYF. The CDR3, as DNA: TGTGCCAGCGGCCTGGGGGGCACAGATACGCAGTATTTT.

J is TRBJ1-1 and V is TRBV16; maybe TRBD1 (6 bases). CDR3 length equals 13 residues. CDR1 is KGHSY, CDR2 FQNENV, per germline. V was trimmed by 7 bases and J by 1 base, leaving 10 bases between them. The CDR3 here is CASTRTANTEAFF. The CDR3 bases are TGTGCCAGCACCCGGACAGCGAACACTGAAGCTTTCTTT.

This sequence joins TRBV7-2 and TRBJ2-7, with D possibly TRBD1 on 5 matching bases. The germline V and J ends were trimmed by 2 bases and 2 bases, with 7 bases remaining between them. The CDR3 runs to 13 residues. CDR1 and CDR2 from the germline V gene are SGHTA and FQGNSA. The DNA for the CDR3 is TGTGCCAGCAGCTTACCAGGGACCTACGAGCAGTACTTC. Translated: CASSLPGTYEQYF.

This chain connects TRBV19 to TRBJ1-6; D possibly corresponds to TRBD1 (6 bases). CDR3 length equals 16 residues. In germline, CDR1 is LNHDA, CDR2 SQIVND (reference sequence). V lost 7 bases, J lost 1 base, and 14 bases lay in between. CDR3: CASNQGFGSYNSPLHF. CDR3 DNA sequence: TGTGCCAGTAACCAGGGGTTTGGGTCCTATAATTCACCCCTCCACTTT.

This clone was seen more than once but under ten times. CDR3 protein: CASRPLATNEKLFF. The DNA for the CDR3 is TGTGCCAGCAGGCCTCTTGCAACTAATGAAAAACTGTTTTTT. This chain joins TRBV6-5 and TRBJ1-4, with D unresolved. This CDR3 comprises 14 residues. Germline V gene sequence: CDR1 MNHEY, CDR2 SVGAGI. V was trimmed by 6 bases and J by 0 bases, leaving 8 bases between them.